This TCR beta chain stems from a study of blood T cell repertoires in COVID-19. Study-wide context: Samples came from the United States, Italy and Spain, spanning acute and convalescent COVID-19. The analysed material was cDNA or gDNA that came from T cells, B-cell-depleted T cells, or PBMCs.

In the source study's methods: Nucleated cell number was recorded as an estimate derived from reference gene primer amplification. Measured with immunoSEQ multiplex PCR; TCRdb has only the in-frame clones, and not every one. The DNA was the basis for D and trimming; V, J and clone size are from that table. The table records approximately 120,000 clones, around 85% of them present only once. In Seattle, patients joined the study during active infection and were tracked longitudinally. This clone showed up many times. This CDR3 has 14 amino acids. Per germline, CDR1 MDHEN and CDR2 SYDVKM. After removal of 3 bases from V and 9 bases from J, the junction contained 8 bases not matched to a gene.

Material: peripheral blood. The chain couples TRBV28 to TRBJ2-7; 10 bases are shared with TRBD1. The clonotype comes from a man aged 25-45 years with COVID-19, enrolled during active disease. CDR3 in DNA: TGTGCCAGCAGTTTGGGGACAGGGGTTCAGGGGCAGTACTTC. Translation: CASSLGTGVQGQYF.